The present T cell receptor (beta chain) was sequenced within a study of cytomegalovirus exposure and HLA in healthy donors. The PCR made use of 60 Vbeta and 13 Jbeta primers. TCRdb's table, derived via immunoSEQ multiplex PCR, lists solely in-frame clones and lacks some. The sample holds about 120,000 clones, roughly 9.9% seen once. This CDR3 comprises 15 residues. CDR1 is SGHNT and CDR2 is YYREEE in the germline V gene (reference sequence). Losses at the gene ends were 4 bases for V and 5 bases for J; bases not matched to a gene: 4. Study-level findings and limits: For most TCR beta V segments, an earlier analysis put the productive rate at about 87% or about 30% of the time.

Turning to this clone: Its antigen is not known.

The sequenced material came from PBMCs. The TCR was taken from a man aged 25-45 years in good health and CMV-seronegative. The V and J genes are TRBV5-4 and TRBJ2-5; 14 bases align to TRBD2. The CDR3 nucleotides read TGTGCCAGCAGCCTTAGACTAGCGGGAGGGGAGACCCAGTACTTC. This codes for CASSLRLAGGETQYF.